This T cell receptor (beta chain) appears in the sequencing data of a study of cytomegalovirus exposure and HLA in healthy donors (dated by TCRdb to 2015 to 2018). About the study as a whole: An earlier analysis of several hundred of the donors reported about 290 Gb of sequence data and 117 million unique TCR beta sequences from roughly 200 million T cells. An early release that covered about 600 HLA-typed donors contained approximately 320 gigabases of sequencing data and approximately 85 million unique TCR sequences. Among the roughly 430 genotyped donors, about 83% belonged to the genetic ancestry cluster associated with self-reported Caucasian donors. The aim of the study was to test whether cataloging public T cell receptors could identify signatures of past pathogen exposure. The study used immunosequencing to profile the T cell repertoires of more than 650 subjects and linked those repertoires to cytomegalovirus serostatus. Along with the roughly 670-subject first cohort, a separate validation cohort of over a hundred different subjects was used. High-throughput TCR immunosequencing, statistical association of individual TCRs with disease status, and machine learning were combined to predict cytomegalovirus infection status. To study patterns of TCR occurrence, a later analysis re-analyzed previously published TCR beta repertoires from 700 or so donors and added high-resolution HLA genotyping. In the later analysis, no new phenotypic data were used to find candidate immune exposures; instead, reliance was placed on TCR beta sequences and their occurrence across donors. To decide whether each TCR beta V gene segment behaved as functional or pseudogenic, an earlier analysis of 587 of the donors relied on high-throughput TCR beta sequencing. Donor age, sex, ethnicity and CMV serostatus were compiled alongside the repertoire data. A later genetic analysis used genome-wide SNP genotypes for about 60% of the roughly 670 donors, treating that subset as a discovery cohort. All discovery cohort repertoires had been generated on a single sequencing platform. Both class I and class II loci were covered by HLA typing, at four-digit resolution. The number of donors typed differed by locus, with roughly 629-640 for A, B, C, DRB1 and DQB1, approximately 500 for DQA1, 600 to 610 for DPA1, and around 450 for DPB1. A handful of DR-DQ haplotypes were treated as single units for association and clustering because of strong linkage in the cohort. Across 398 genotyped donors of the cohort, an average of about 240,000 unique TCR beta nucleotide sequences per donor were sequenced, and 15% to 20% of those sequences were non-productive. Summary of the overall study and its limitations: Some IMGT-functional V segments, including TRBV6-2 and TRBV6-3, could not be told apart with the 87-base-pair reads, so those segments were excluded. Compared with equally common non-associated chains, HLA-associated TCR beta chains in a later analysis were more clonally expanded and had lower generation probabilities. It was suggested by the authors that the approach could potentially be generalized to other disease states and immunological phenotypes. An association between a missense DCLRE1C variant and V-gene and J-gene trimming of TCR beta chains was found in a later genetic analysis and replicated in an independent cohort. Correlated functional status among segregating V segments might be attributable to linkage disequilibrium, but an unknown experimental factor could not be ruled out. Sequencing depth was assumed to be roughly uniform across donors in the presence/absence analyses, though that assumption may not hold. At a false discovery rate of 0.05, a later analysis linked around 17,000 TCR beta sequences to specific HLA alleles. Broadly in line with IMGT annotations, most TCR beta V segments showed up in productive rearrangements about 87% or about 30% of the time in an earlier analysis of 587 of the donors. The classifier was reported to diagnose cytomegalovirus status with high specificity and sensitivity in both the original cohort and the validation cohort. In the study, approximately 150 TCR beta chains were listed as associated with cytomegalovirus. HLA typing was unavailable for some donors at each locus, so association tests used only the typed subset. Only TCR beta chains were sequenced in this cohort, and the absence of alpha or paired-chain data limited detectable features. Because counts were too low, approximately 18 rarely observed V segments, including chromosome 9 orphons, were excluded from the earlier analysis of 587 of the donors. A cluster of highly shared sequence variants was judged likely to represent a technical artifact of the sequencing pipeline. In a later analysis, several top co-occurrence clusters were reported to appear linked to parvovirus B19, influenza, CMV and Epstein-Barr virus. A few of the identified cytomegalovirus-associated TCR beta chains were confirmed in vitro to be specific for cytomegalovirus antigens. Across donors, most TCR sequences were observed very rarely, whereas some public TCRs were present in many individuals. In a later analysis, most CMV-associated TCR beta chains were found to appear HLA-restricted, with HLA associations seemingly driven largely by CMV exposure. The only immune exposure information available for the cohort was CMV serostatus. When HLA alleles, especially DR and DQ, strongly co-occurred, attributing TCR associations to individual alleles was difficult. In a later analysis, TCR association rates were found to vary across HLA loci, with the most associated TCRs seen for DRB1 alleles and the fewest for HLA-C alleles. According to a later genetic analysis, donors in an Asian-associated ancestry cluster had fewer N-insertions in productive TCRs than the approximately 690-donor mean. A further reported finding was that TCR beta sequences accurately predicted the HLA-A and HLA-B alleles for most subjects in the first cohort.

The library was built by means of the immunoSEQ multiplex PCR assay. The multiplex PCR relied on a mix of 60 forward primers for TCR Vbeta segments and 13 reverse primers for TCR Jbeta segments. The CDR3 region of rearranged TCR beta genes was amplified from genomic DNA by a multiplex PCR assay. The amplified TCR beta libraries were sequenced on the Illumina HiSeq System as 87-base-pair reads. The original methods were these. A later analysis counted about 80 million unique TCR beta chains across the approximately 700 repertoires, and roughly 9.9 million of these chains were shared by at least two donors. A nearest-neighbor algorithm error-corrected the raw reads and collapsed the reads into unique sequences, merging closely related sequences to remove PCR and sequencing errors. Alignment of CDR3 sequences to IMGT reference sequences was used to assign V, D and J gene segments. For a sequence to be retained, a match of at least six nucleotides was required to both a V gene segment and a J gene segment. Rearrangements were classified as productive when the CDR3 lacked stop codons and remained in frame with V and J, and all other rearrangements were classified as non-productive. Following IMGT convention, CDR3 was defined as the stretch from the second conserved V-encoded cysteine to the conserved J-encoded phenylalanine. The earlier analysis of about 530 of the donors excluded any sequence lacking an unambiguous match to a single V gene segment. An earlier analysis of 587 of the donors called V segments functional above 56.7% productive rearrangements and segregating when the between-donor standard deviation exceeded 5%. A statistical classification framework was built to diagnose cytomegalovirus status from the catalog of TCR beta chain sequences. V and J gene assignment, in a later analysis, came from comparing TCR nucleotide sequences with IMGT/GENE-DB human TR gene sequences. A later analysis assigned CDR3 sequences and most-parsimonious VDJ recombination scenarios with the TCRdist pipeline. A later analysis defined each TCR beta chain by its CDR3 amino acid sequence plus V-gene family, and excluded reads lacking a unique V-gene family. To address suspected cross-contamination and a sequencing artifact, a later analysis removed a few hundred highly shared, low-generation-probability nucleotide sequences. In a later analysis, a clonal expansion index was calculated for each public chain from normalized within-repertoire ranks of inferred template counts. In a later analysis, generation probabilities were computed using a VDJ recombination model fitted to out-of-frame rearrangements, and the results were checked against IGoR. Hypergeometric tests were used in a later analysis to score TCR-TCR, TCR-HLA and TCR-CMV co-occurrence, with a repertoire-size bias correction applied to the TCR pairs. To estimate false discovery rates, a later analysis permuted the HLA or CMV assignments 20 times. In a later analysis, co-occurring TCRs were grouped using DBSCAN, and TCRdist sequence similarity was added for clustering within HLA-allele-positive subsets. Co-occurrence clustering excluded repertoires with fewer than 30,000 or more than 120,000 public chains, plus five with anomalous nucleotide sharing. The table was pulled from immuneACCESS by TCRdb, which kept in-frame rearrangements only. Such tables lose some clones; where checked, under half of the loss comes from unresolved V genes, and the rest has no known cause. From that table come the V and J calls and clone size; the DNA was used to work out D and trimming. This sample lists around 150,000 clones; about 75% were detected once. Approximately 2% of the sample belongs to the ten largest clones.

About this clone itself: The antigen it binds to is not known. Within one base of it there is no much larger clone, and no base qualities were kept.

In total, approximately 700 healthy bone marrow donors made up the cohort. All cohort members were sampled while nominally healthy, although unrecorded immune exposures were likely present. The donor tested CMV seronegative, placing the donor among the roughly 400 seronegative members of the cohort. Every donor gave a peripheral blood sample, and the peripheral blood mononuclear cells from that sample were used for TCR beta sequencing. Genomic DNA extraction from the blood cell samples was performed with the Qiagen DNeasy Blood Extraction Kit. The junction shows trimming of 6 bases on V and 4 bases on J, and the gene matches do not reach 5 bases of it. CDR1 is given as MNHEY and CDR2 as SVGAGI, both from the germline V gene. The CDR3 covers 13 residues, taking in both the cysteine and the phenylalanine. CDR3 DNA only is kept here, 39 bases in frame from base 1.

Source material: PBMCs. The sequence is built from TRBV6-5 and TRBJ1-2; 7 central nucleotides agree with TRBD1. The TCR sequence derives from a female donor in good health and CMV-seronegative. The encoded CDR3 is CASRTGTAYGYTF. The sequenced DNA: TGTGCCAGCAGAACTGGGACAGCCTATGGCTACACCTTC.